The 17 T cell receptor beta chains presented below share a single source sample, sequenced in a study of T cell responses to AZD1222 COVID-19 vaccine. Sequenced by immunoSEQ multiplex PCR; TCRdb stores in-frame clones only, minus some. The sample has about 97,000 clones; more than 70% are singletons. The sample in question was peripheral blood, obtained on day 0 of AZD1222 vaccination. These receptors originate from an adult in good health.

This clone came up once. The V and J genes are TRBV5-4 and TRBJ1-1, with TRBD1 matching over 7 bases. Germline assignment: CDR1 SGHNT and CDR2 YYREEE (reference sequence). The V segment lost 3 bases and the J segment 2 bases; nucleotides outside the gene matches: 10. The CDR3 consists of 16 residues. CDR3 in DNA: TGTGCCAGCAGCTCCCTTGACAGGGCAATAAACACTGAAGCTTTCTTT. It specifies CASSSLDRAINTEAFF. Drawing the rest from reference TRBV5-4 and TRBJ1-1, the complete variable domain is ETGVTQSPTHLIKTRGQQVTLRCSSQSGHNTVSWYQQALGQGPQFIFQYYREEENGRGNFPPRFSGLQFPNYSSELNVNALELDDSALYLCASSSLDRAINTEAFFGQGTRLTVV.

The chain uses TRBV14 and TRBJ1-1; weak D call: TRBD1 (5 bases). CDR1 and CDR2 (germline): SGHDN, FVKESK. V was cut by 4 bases and J by 0 bases, with 15 bases left in between. The CDR3 length is 16 residues. The CDR3 bases are TGTGCCAGCAGCCCCCGGGGGGGATCCATGAACACTGAAGCTTTCTTT. This encodes CASSPRGGSMNTEAFF.

The rearrangement uses TRBV4-3 and TRBJ1-1; 7 bases fit TRBD1. This CDR3 region has 13 residues. J gave up 3 bases and V 3 bases, and 1 base lay outside the gene matches. Germline lookup yields CDR1 LGHNA and CDR2 YSLEER. The chain's CDR3 is CASSQDRYTEAFF. The CDR3 region has the DNA TGCGCCAGCAGCCAGGACAGGTACACTGAAGCTTTCTTT.

The chain joins TRBV15 to TRBJ1-5; D not certain. V lost 0 bases and J 3 bases, leaving 12 bases between the germline ends. Germline V lookup: CDR1 LNHNV, CDR2 YYDKDF (reference sequence). The CDR3 contains 16 residues. DNA for the CDR3: TGTGCCACCAGCAGAGATCGAGCAGGCAACAATCAGCCCCAGCATTTT. Translating it yields CATSRDRAGNNQPQHF. Supplemented by reference TRBV15 and TRBJ1-5, the full variable domain reads DAMVIQNPRYQVTQFGKPVTLSCSQTLNHNVMYWYQQKSSQAPKLLFHYYDKDFNNEADTPDNFQSRRPNTSFCFLDIRSPGLGDTAMYLCATSRDRAGNNQPQHFGDGTRLSIL.

The chain links TRBV5-4 to TRBJ1-6; D might be TRBD1 (5 bases). The germline V gene has CDR1 SGHNT and CDR2 YYREEE (reference sequence). The CDR3 runs 16 residues. The V end lost 0 bases, the J end lost 9 bases, and 16 bases lay between the germline ends. CDR3 in amino acids: CASSLEGSKSRSPLHF. As DNA, the CDR3 is TGTGCCAGCAGCTTGGAGGGGAGTAAGTCCCGTTCACCCCTCCACTTT. The variable domain in full, with the rest retrieved from reference TRBV5-4 and TRBJ1-6, is ETGVTQSPTHLIKTRGQQVTLRCSSQSGHNTVSWYQQALGQGPQFIFQYYREEENGRGNFPPRFSGLQFPNYSSELNVNALELDDSALYLCASSLEGSKSRSPLHFGNGTRLTVT.

The chain joins TRBV7-2 to TRBJ1-2, with 8 nucleotides matching TRBD1. Per the germline V gene, CDR1 is SGHTA and CDR2 is FQGNSA. This CDR3 is built from 17 residues. Trimming removed 5 bases from V and 4 bases from J; junction bases left unmatched: 15. The CDR3 is CASSIRPGQGNFYGYTF. CDR3 in DNA: TGTGCCAGCAGCATTCGACCCGGACAGGGAAACTTCTATGGCTACACCTTC.

V is TRBV11-2 and J is TRBJ2-3; D is perhaps TRBD2 (5 bases). Trimming cost V 2 bases and J 2 bases, with 14 bases left between them. The CDR3 sequence is 16 residues long. Per the germline V gene, CDR1 is SGHAT and CDR2 is FQNNGV. Written as DNA, the CDR3 is TGTGCCAGCAGCTTAAATCCTGGGGAGTTCACAGATACGCAGTATTTT. Its protein is CASSLNPGEFTDTQYF.

The table lists this clone with a few counts. The rearrangement links TRBV6-1 to TRBJ2-3; D not certain. V shed 0 bases and J shed 1 base, with 8 bases lying between them. The germline CDR1 and CDR2 sequences are MNHNS and SASEGT. The CDR3 has 15 amino acids. The CDR3, as DNA: TGTGCCAGCAGTGAAGCATTGGGCGGCACAGATACGCAGTATTTT. It yields the protein CASSEALGGTDTQYF.

This chain joins TRBV4-3 and TRBJ2-7, with TRBD2 as a possible D gene (5 bases). Trimming took 2 bases from V and 3 from J, leaving 17 bases between them. Per the germline V gene, CDR1 is LGHNA and CDR2 is YSLEER. The CDR3 loop spans 16 amino acids. The CDR3 is CASSQRPGSRNYEQYF. The CDR3 DNA is TGCGCCAGCAGCCAAAGACCGGGATCTAGGAACTACGAGCAGTACTTC.

Only one count was recorded for this clone. This chain connects TRBV19 to TRBJ1-4; D unclear. The CDR3 sequence is 13 residues long. Germline-derived CDR1 and CDR2 are LNHDA and SQIVND (reference sequence). The V and J ends lost 5 bases and 10 bases respectively, with 14 bases between them. CDR3 sequence (DNA): TGTGCCAGTAGTTCCTCGGTTGAACGAAAACTGTTTTTT. Translation gives CASSSSVERKLFF.

This clone was seen a single time. CDR3: CASSQTLAGSETQYF. CDR3 sequence (DNA): TGCGCCAGCAGCCAAACGCTAGCGGGGTCGGAGACCCAGTACTTC. This rearrangement joins TRBV4-1 to TRBJ2-5; 9 bases are shared with TRBD2. The germline V gene has CDR1 MGHRA and CDR2 YSYEKL. The CDR3 extends over 15 amino acids. J was trimmed by 5 bases and V by 2 bases; bases with no gene match: 6.

The chain uses TRBV4-1 and TRBJ1-2; 8 bases align to TRBD1. The J segment lost 4 bases and the V segment lost 0 bases, leaving 10 bases of the junction unmatched. The germline V gene has CDR1 MGHRA and CDR2 YSYEKL. This CDR3 is built from 17 residues. The CDR3 coding sequence is TGCGCCAGCAGCCAAGATCAGGGGACAGGACTCCTCTATGGCTACACCTTC. Residues: CASSQDQGTGLLYGYTF.

In its sample, this clone was seen a few times. The CDR3 region has the DNA TGCGCCAGCAGCCGTGGGACGGCCGGGGACACTGAAGCTTTCTTT. Translating it yields CASSRGTAGDTEAFF. The chain joins TRBV5-1 to TRBJ1-1, with D perhaps TRBD1 (5 bases). The ends were cut back, 4 bases at V and 3 bases at J, with 16 bases in the middle. The length of the CDR3 is 15 residues. Germline loops: CDR1 SGHRS, CDR2 YFSETQ.

This rearrangement joins TRBV19 to TRBJ2-2, with TRBD1 identical over 8 bases. This CDR3 is built from 16 residues. V lost 5 bases to trimming and J lost 2 bases; unmatched junction nucleotides: 7. The germline V gene has CDR1 LNHDA and CDR2 SQIVND (reference sequence). CDR3 residues: CASSFGTGPNTGELFF. The CDR3 region has the DNA TGTGCCAGTAGTTTCGGGACAGGACCCAACACCGGGGAGCTGTTTTTT.

The J gene is TRBJ1-2, the V gene TRBV12-5; unclear D gene. Trimming stripped 7 bases from V and 4 bases from J, with 10 bases between. Germline assignment: CDR1 LGHNT and CDR2 FRNRAP. CDR3 length: 12 residues. This CDR3 is CASAGRVYGYTF. The CDR3 coding sequence is TGTGCTAGTGCCGGACGAGTCTATGGCTACACCTTC. Based on the CDR3 plus reference TRBV12-5 and TRBJ1-2, the full variable domain is DARVTQTPRHKVTEMGQEVTMRCQPILGHNTVFWYRQTMMQGLELLAYFRNRAPLDDSGMPKDRFSAEMPDATLATLKIQPSEPRDSAVYFCASAGRVYGYTFGSGTRLTVV.

The CDR3 spells CASSLRGGKGYTF. Written as DNA, the CDR3 is TGTGCCAGCAGCTTAAGAGGGGGCAAGGGCTACACCTTC. The rearrangement links TRBV11-1 to TRBJ1-2; 7 nucleotides line up with TRBD1. Germline lookup yields CDR1 SGHAT and CDR2 FQDESV (reference sequence). The CDR3 loop spans 13 amino acids. V lost 2 bases and J lost 8; bases outside the gene matches: 5.

The V call is TRBV7-9, the J call TRBJ1-3; the D is unclear. The germline V gene has CDR1 SEHNR and CDR2 FQNEAQ (reference sequence). With 5 bases removed from V and 0 bases from J, the gap between germline ends came to 14 bases. CDR3 length equals 16 residues. CDR3: CASSPQRVTSGNTIYF. In nucleotides, the CDR3 is TGTGCCAGCAGCCCGCAACGGGTAACCTCTGGAAACACCATATATTTT.